Below are 22 T cell receptor beta chains sequenced from a single sample in a study of T cells after yellow fever vaccination. TCRdb passed the 5' RACE reads through MiXCR, listing each CDR3 protein once. In the table there are a few hundred thousand distinct CDR3 sequences, 3% to 3.5% of which are singletons. The sequenced sample was CD4+ T cells sorted from PBMCs, obtained 10 days after the yellow fever booster vaccination. The receptors were gathered from a man aged 18-30 years who received the YFV17D yellow fever vaccine.

A few counts support this clonotype. This chain links TRBV5-4 with TRBJ1-2; a possible D gene is TRBD1 (5 bases). Germline values: CDR1 SGHNT, CDR2 YYREEE (reference sequence). The ends were cut back, 4 bases at V and 3 bases at J, with 16 bases in the middle. CDR3 length: 15 amino acids. CDR3 sequence reads: CASSQRAGKDYGYTF. DNA for the CDR3: TGTGCCAGCAGCCAGAGGGCAGGGAAGGACTATGGCTACACCTTC. The full variable domain, in which reference TRBV5-4 and TRBJ1-2 provide the parts outside the CDR3, is ETGVTQSPTHLIKTRGQQVTLRCSSQSGHNTVSWYQQALGQGPQFIFQYYREEENGRGNFPPRFSGLQFPNYSSELNVNALELDDSALYLCASSQRAGKDYGYTFGSGTRLTVV.

There are many counts of this clonotype. The chain uses TRBV19 and TRBJ1-1, with D unclear. V shed 7 bases and J shed 0 bases, with 15 bases lying between them. This CDR3 comprises 15 residues. CDR1 is LNHDA and CDR2 is SQIVND in the germline V gene (reference sequence). The CDR3 sequence is CASTPGSGLNTEAFF. The CDR3 nucleotides read TGTGCCAGTACCCCTGGGTCAGGCTTGAACACTGAAGCTTTCTTT.

V usage is TRBV9 and J usage is TRBJ2-5; D unclear. CDR1 is SGDLS and CDR2 is YYNGEE in the germline V gene. The CDR3 extends over 13 amino acids. V shed 3 bases and J shed 4 bases, with 10 bases lying between them. CDR3 in amino acids: CASSGDTVETQYF. CDR3 nucleotide sequence: TGTGCCAGCAGCGGGGATACGGTAGAGACCCAGTACTTC.

This clonotype was recorded only once. This chain links TRBV12-3 or TRBV12-4 with TRBJ2-5, with 11 bases identical to TRBD2. V was clipped by 5 bases and J by 5 bases; unmatched bases: 4. This CDR3 is 14 amino acids long. CDR3 sequence reads: CASSNSGGAETQYF. The DNA for the CDR3 is TGTGCCAGCAGTAATAGCGGGGGGGCGGAGACCCAGTACTTC.

V usage is TRBV28 and J usage is TRBJ1-4; no reliable D call. V was pared by 10 bases and J by 8 bases, with 20 bases between. Germline V gene sequence: CDR1 MDHEN, CDR2 SYDVKM. This CDR3 has 14 residues. CDR3 coding DNA: TGTGCCATCCCGGAGGGCCCCGAGCGGGAAAAACTGTTTTTT. Translated: CAIPEGPEREKLFF.

The CDR3: CASSDSWDGGYTF. The CDR3 DNA is TGTGCCAGCAGTGACTCTTGGGACGGGGGCTACACCTTC. V usage is TRBV6-4 and J usage is TRBJ1-2; D is possibly TRBD1 (5 bases). The ends were cut back, 0 bases at V and 8 bases at J, with 10 bases in the middle. This CDR3 is 13 amino acids long. CDR1 and CDR2 (germline): MRHNA, SNTAGT.

This clonotype was seen repeatedly, ten times or more. CDR3 bases: TGCGCCAGCAGTGGACAGGGTCCCGGGGAGCTGTTTTTT. Encoded protein: CASSGQGPGELFF. The genes are TRBV10-2 and TRBJ2-2; TRBD1 aligns across 7 bases. Germline V lookup: CDR1 WSHSY, CDR2 SAAADI. The CDR3 has 13 amino acids. V was clipped by 4 bases and J by 6 bases; unmatched bases: 2.

There are many counts of this clonotype. The rearrangement joins TRBV7-2 to TRBJ1-2, with 9 bases lining up with TRBD1. Germline V gene lookup returns CDR1 SGHTA and CDR2 FQGNSA. The length of the CDR3 is 15 residues. V lost 5 bases to trimming and J lost 8 bases; unmatched junction nucleotides: 12. The CDR3, as DNA: TGTGCCAGCAGCATCCCGGGACAGGGACCGTGGGGCTACACCTTC. Translating it yields CASSIPGQGPWGYTF.

The chain uses TRBV11-2 and TRBJ2-7; 7 positions match TRBD2. Trimming removed 3 bases from V and 6 bases from J; junction bases left unmatched: 8. CDR1 and CDR2 from the germline V gene are SGHAT and FQNNGV. The CDR3 is 14 residues long. CDR3 region: CASSFRGVPGEQYF. The CDR3 DNA sequence: TGTGCCAGCAGCTTCCGGGGGGTCCCGGGCGAGCAGTACTTC. The variable domain in full, with the rest retrieved from reference TRBV11-2 and TRBJ2-7, is EAGVAQSPRYKIIEKRQSVAFWCNPISGHATLYWYQQILGQGPKLLIQFQNNGVVDDSQLPKDRFSAERLKGVDSTLKIQPAKLEDSAVYLCASSFRGVPGEQYFGPGTRLTVT.

V gene TRBV7-2 combines with J gene TRBJ2-3; 8 positions agree with TRBD2. The V gene's germline CDR1 is SGHTA and CDR2 FQGNSA. V lost 6 bases to trimming and J lost 2 bases; unmatched junction nucleotides: 4. The CDR3 has 14 residues. In DNA, the CDR3 is TGTGCCAGCAGGAAGGGACTAGTCACAGATACGCAGTATTTT. Amino acid sequence: CASRKGLVTDTQYF.

The sample holds a few counts of this clonotype. V and J are TRBV4-2 and TRBJ2-3, with 8 bases matching TRBD1. CDR1 LGHNA and CDR2 YNFKEQ come from the germline V gene. The CDR3 extends over 16 amino acids. Losses at the gene ends were 2 bases for V and 4 bases for J; bases not matched to a gene: 8. The CDR3: CASSQPGQDVPDTQYF. The CDR3 DNA reads as TGTGCCAGCAGCCAACCGGGACAGGATGTTCCAGATACGCAGTATTTT.

This clonotype was found many times. The CDR3 loop is CASSQEELRTYEQYV. Written as DNA, the CDR3 is TGCGCCAGCAGCCAAGAGGAGTTGCGCACCTACGAGCAGTACGTC. J is TRBJ2-7 and V is TRBV4-1; D remains unclear. Trimming took 0 bases from V and 2 from J, leaving 11 bases between them. CDR3 length: 15 residues. Germline V CDR1 and CDR2: MGHRA, YSYEKL.

This clonotype was counted between two and nine times. The chain has TRBV2 and TRBJ1-6, with D unclear. V dropped 4 bases and J dropped 9 bases, with 16 bases sitting between them. CDR3 length: 15 residues. The germline V gene has CDR1 SNHLY and CDR2 FYNNEI. CDR3 nucleotides: TGTGCCAGCAGTGCGTATGGGGTTCTCGGTTCACCCCTCCACTTT. It encodes CASSAYGVLGSPLHF.

This clonotype was recorded at least ten times. The chain couples TRBV7-2 to TRBJ1-2; a possible D gene is TRBD1 (5 bases). Germline-derived CDR1 and CDR2 are SGHTA and FQGNSA. The length of the CDR3 is 15 residues. V lost 4 bases to trimming and J lost 7 bases, with 19 bases between them. The CDR3 loop is CASSSKEGAVGGYTF. In DNA form, the CDR3 reads TGTGCCAGCAGCTCCAAAGAAGGGGCGGTTGGTGGCTACACCTTC.

The J gene is TRBJ1-1, the V gene TRBV5-6; D unresolved. The CDR3 consists of 20 residues. Germline-derived CDR1 and CDR2 are SGHDT and YYEEEE. Trimming took off 1 base at V and 0 bases at J, with 25 bases between the two ends. The CDR3 region has the DNA TGTGCCAGCAGCTTGCCGAGAAGGGAGCTTTTCCGCCGATTGAACACTGAAGCTTTCTTT. It encodes CASSLPRRELFRRLNTEAFF.

The table lists this clonotype with a few counts. CDR3 amino acids: CASSPGQGNTDTQYF. CDR3 nucleotide sequence: TGTGCCAGCAGCCCTGGACAGGGGAACACAGATACGCAGTATTTT. V is TRBV5-8 and J is TRBJ2-3; TRBD1 aligns across 9 bases. From germline, CDR1 is SGHTS and CDR2 YDEGEE. The trim removed 4 bases at V and 2 bases at J, leaving 5 bases unmatched. The CDR3 extends over 15 amino acids.

This clonotype was seen ten or more times. V gene TRBV7-2 combines with J gene TRBJ1-5; tentative D call: TRBD1 (5 bases). Trimming took 5 bases from V and 5 from J, leaving 16 bases between them. Germline CDR1 reads SGHTA; CDR2 reads FQGNSA. CDR3 size: 15 residues. The CDR3 is CASSPHGGRDQPQHF. CDR3 coding DNA: TGTGCCAGCAGCCCCCACGGGGGTCGAGATCAGCCCCAGCATTTT.

The chain is built from TRBV10-2 and TRBJ2-3; D gene unclear. Looked up from germline, CDR1 is WSHSY and CDR2 is SAAADI. Trimming shortened V by 8 bases and J by 1 base, and 16 bases separated the two germline ends. This CDR3 is 15 amino acids long. CDR3 protein: CASQVTGPGTDTQYF. As DNA, the CDR3 is TGCGCCAGCCAAGTGACGGGTCCCGGCACAGATACGCAGTATTTT.

This clonotype occurred many times. V usage is TRBV20-1 and J usage is TRBJ2-2; no definite D call. Germline lookup yields CDR1 DFQATT and CDR2 SNEGSKA (reference sequence). Trimming left V 4 bases short and J 2 bases short, with 8 bases between. CDR3 length equals 13 residues. As DNA, the CDR3 is TGCAGTGCTATGAAGGAAAACACCGGGGAGCTGTTTTTT. Translating it yields CSAMKENTGELFF.

Ten or more counts support this clonotype. CDR3 in DNA: TGTGCCAGCAGCTATGACAGATACGAGCAGTACTTC. This codes for CASSYDRYEQYF. This chain connects TRBV5-4 to TRBJ2-7; TRBD1 is a possible D gene (5 bases). V lost 3 bases and J 4 bases, leaving 8 bases between the germline ends. This CDR3 has 12 amino acids. Germline CDR1 reads SGHNT; CDR2 reads YYREEE (reference sequence). The variable domain in full, completed from reference TRBV5-4 and TRBJ2-7, reads ETGVTQSPTHLIKTRGQQVTLRCSSQSGHNTVSWYQQALGQGPQFIFQYYREEENGRGNFPPRFSGLQFPNYSSELNVNALELDDSALYLCASSYDRYEQYFGPGTRLTVT.

The V and J genes are TRBV7-9 and TRBJ2-7; D is perhaps TRBD1 or TRBD2 (6 bases each). There are 15 residues in the CDR3. CDR1 is SEHNR, CDR2 FQNEAQ, per germline (reference sequence). Trimming took off 0 bases at V and 6 bases at J, with 15 bases between the two ends. CDR3 region: CASSLASGASSEQYF. CDR3 sequence (DNA): TGTGCCAGCAGCTTAGCCTCGGGGGCGTCGAGCGAGCAGTACTTC.

Ten or more counts support this clonotype. The chain carries TRBV6-2 or TRBV6-3 and TRBJ2-1; D call uncertain. The germline CDR1 and CDR2 sequences are MNHEY and SVGEGT. The CDR3 extends over 15 amino acids. V was cut by 6 bases and J by 0 bases, with 12 bases left in between. This CDR3 reads CASSRDWSSYNEQFF. DNA for the CDR3: TGTGCCAGCAGCCGCGACTGGAGCTCCTACAATGAGCAGTTCTTC.